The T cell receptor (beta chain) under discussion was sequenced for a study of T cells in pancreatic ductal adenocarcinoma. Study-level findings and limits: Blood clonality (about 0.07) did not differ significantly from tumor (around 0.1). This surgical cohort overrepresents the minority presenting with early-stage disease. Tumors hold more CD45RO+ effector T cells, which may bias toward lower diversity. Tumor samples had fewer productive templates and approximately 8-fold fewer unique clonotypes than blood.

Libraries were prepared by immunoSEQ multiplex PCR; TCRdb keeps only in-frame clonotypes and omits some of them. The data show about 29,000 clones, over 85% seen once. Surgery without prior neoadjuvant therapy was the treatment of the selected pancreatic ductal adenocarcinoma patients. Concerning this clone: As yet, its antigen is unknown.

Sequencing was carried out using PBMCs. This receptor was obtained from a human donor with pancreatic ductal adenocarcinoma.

The CDR3 DNA is TGCAGCGCTGGGCGGGCAGGCCCTAATAACTATGGCTACACCTTC. This codes for CSAGRAGPNNYGYTF. V gene TRBV29-1 combines with J gene TRBJ1-2; D remains unclear. V was pared by 7 bases and J by 1 base, with 19 bases between. Germline V CDR1 and CDR2: SQVTM, ANQGSEA. The CDR3 runs to 15 residues.